This entry describes one TCR beta chain. The target antigen is unknown. The sample comes from a study of T cell responses to AZD1222 COVID-19 vaccine. Study-level findings and limits: In all cases, repertoires were sampled only after the peak T cell response.

The CDR3 length is 15 residues. Trimming took 2 bases from V and 3 from J, leaving 11 bases between them. Germline V gene data show CDR1 as SGHNT and CDR2 as YYREEE (reference sequence). Profiled with immunoSEQ multiplex PCR; TCRdb holds only in-frame clones, not every one. Of 85,000 to 130,000 clones listed, roughly 88% are singletons. This clonotype originated in an adult who received the AZD1222 COVID-19 vaccine. This chain uses TRBV5-4 with TRBJ2-2; D perhaps matches TRBD1 (5 bases). The sequencing here drew on peripheral blood, taken 28 days after the second AZD1222 dose. The CDR3 coding sequence is TGTGCCAGCAGCTTCGCCAGGGTCGACACCGGGGAGCTGTTTTTT. Amino acid sequence: CASSFARVDTGELFF.